These T cell receptor beta chains were read from a single sample in a study of T-cell reconstitution after alpha-beta-depleted transplantation in children. TCRdb reprocessed the PCR reads with MiXCR, giving one entry per CDR3 protein. The sample shows 450,000 to 600,000 distinct CDR3 sequences, about 17% of them seen only once. The input for sequencing was PBMCs from the stem cell graft donor, taken from the stem cell graft. These TCRs come from a human donor who donated a stem cell graft to a child with acute lymphoblastic leukemia. Both conserved end residues are part of each CDR3. The D gene is left open where the match is weak. A clone size is listed for some rows: how often the clone was seen (once, few, many), or a class if it is expanded.

V gene,D gene,clone size,J gene,CDR3 DNA,CDR3 protein
TRBV29-1,-,-,TRBJ2-2,TGCAGCGTAGATCAGGCGGGCCGGGTGTTTTTT,CSVDQAGRVFF
TRBV12-3/TRBV12-4,-,-,TRBJ2-1,TGTGCCAGCAGCCCGGACTTTCACAGCCGGTTGGGCTCCTACAATGAGCAGTTCTTC,CASSPDFHSRLGSYNEQFF
TRBV12-3/TRBV12-4,TRBD2,few,TRBJ2-1,TGTGCCAGCAGCCTATGGACCAGCGGGAGGTCGGGTGAGCAGTTCTTC,CASSLWTSGRSGEQFF
TRBV29-1,-,-,TRBJ2-1,TGCAGCGTTGAAGGTAGTCGAATACTGATCAATGAGCAGTTCTTC,CSVEGSRILINEQFF
TRBV20-1,-,-,TRBJ2-7,TGCAGTGCCCCGGGACTCCTCACCTACGAGCAGTACTTC,CSAPGLLTYEQYF
TRBV27,TRBD2,few,TRBJ2-1,TGTGCCAGCAGTTTATCCGAGACTAGCGGCAATGAGCAGTTCTTC,CASSLSETSGNEQFF
TRBV2,-,-,TRBJ2-6,TGTGCCAGCAGTGAAAATTCCCCTGGGGGCTCTGGGGCCAACGTCCTGACTTTC,CASSENSPGGSGANVLTF
TRBV12-3/TRBV12-4,-,-,TRBJ2-7,TGTGCCAGCAGTTTAGTTCACCACGAGCAGTACTTC,CASSLVHHEQYF
TRBV5-1,-,many,TRBJ1-1,TGTGCCAGCAGCTTAGCGGCGGGGACTGAAGCTTTCTTT,CASSLAAGTEAFF
TRBV11-2,-,few,TRBJ2-1,TGTGCCAGCAGCTTAGCGAGTGAGCAGTTCTTC,CASSLASEQFF
TRBV4-1,-,-,TRBJ1-1,TGCGCCAGCAGCCAGTCTCCTCTCACTGAAGCTTTCTTT,CASSQSPLTEAFF
TRBV12-3/TRBV12-4,TRBD2,-,TRBJ2-1,TGTGCCAGCAGCGGGACTAGCGGGATCGATGAGCAGTTCTTC,CASSGTSGIDEQFF
TRBV5-1,-,few,TRBJ1-4,TGCGCCAGCAGCTGGGGGACGGGCTCCGGGGAACTGTTTTTT,CASSWGTGSGELFF
TRBV5-1,-,few,TRBJ2-7,TGCGCCAGCAGCTTGGTCCCCGCGGGACACTCCTACGAGCAGTACTTC,CASSLVPAGHSYEQYF
TRBV5-1,TRBD2,few,TRBJ2-3,TGCGCCAGCAGCTTTGCGGGAGAGTCGGATACGCAGTATTTT,CASSFAGESDTQYF
TRBV9,-,-,TRBJ1-1,TGTGCCAGCAGCGTAGTTCCAGAGAACACTGAAGCTTTCTTT,CASSVVPENTEAFF
TRBV10-3,TRBD2,-,TRBJ2-1,TGTGCCATCAGGGTAGCGGGAGGGCCCTCGAATGAGCAGTTCTTC,CAIRVAGGPSNEQFF
TRBV7-9,-,-,TRBJ1-1,TGTGCCAGCAGCCTTGGGCTCACGCCTGAAGCTTTCTTT,CASSLGLTPEAFF
TRBV18,-,-,TRBJ1-1,TGTGCCAGCTCCCCTGAAGGACCTGAAGCTTTCTTT,CASSPEGPEAFF
TRBV7-8,-,-,TRBJ1-5,TGTGCCAGCAGCTTAGGGAGGCAGTATAGCAATCAGCCCCAGCATTTT,CASSLGRQYSNQPQHF
TRBV20-1,-,-,TRBJ1-5,TGCTGTGCTAGAACCTCAGTACAGGGTCCGTATCAGCCCCAGCATTTT,CCARTSVQGPYQPQHF
TRBV15,TRBD2,few,TRBJ2-1,TGTGCCACCAGCAGAGACGGGGGACTAGCGGGGTACAATGAGCAGTTCTTC,CATSRDGGLAGYNEQFF
TRBV5-1,TRBD2,-,TRBJ2-1,TGCGCCAGCAGCGTATCTCCAGCGGGGCTCTACAATGAGCAGTTCTTC,CASSVSPAGLYNEQFF